This T cell receptor beta chain was sequenced for a study of blood T cells in healthy people across ages (dated by TCRdb to between 2015 and 2017). Regarding the study in general: Template switching captured roughly one uniquely barcoded TCR beta cDNA molecule per two T cells in model experiments. Age-related changes in TCR beta repertoire diversity were measured in the study by deep sequencing normalized with unique cDNA molecular identifiers. The donors were split into four age groups: young (average about 15 years), middle-aged (over 35), aged (62) and long-lived (roughly 77). To avoid experimental bias, donors of different ages were randomly spread across the sequencing lanes. The study analyzed two additional independent replicas of 1 million unique cDNA reads from the same blood draw for two donors, one aged 18 to 30 and one aged 80 or older.

This clonotype was seen repeatedly, ten times or more. Its antigen remains undetermined. Base quality data are lacking; no much larger clone is found one base away. Results the study describes overall, beyond this receptor: Compared with the aged group, the long-lived group had more naive CD4+ T cells, fewer expanded clones and increased TCR diversity, suggesting age selection. As age increased, observed TCR beta diversity per million T cells dropped in a roughly linear way, and a significant reduction was already evident by age about 40. Estimates of total diversity based on one million sequenced T cells were regarded as lower bounds and as underestimates. Because profiling used bulk unsorted PBMCs, naive and antigen-experienced compartments could not be compared conclusively. The CMV infection status of donors was not known, potentially confounding age-related changes in expanded clonotypes. There was a strong correlation between observed TCR beta diversity and the percentage of naive T cells measured by flow cytometry.

Donors were around 37 systemically healthy Caucasian individuals from Russia aged roughly 6 to 100 years. Each donor gave ten milliliters of peripheral blood, drawn into EDTA-treated Vacutainer tubes. Ficoll-Paque density-gradient centrifugation was used to isolate PBMCs, with at least 6.5 million per sample. Trizol reagent was used to extract total RNA from PBMCs, with at least 6 micrograms per sample. For every donor, flow cytometry on a PBMC aliquot measured the percentage of naive CD45RAhigh/CD27high T cells. Taken from the germline V gene (reference sequence), the CDR1 and CDR2 loops are SEHNR and FQNEAQ. Taken from cysteine to phenylalanine, the CDR3 has 11 residues. CDR3 DNA is the only sequence kept; it has 33 bases, read in frame from the first base. V and J are truncated by 10 bases and 3 bases respectively, leaving an intervening sequence of 10 bases. Library preparation was by 5' RACE. Sequencing was carried out with an Illumina HiSeq 2500. A second PCR of about 6 to 11 cycles was run with a J-beta primer mix and a sample-barcoded 5' primer. Each TCR beta cDNA molecule received a unique molecular identifier from a template-switch 5' adaptor carrying 12 random nucleotides. Each sample yielded at least 2.5 million CDR3-containing paired-end reads. First-strand cDNA synthesis was performed from all RNA using the Mint cDNA synthesis kit, with priming by a TRBC-specific oligonucleotide. Following uracil-DNA glycosylase treatment, all cDNA underwent a first 18-cycle PCR with the universal primers M1SS and BC2_uni_R. Concerning the study's data processing: Normalization of each sample was performed by random selection of 1 million high-quality reads, each carrying a distinct molecular identifier. Instead of being binned into consensus sequences, reads that shared molecular identifiers were thrown out. MiTCR, run with a Q25 quality threshold and the strictest error-elimination algorithm, handled CDR3 identification, clonotype clustering and error correction. A nonparametric unseen species model with Euler transformation was used to estimate lower-bound total TCR beta diversity. TCRdb reanalyzed the raw reads on its own, using fastp at Q25 for trimming and MiXCR for clone calling, and kept in-frame beta chains. Entries that share a CDR3 protein sequence are merged under the most common genes and DNA. It is TCRdb's table, rather than the study itself, that gives the V and J calls and clone size. The sample table holds 850,000 to 950,000 distinct CDR3 sequences, of which around 28% were seen once. The top ten constitute approximately 15% of the sample.

Sequenced input: blood. The TCR was taken from a woman over 75 in good health. The chain was built from TRBV7-9 and TRBJ2-7, with the D gene uncertain. The CDR3 protein: CAIRLSYEQYF. The nucleotides read TGTGCCATCCGGTTGAGCTACGAGCAGTACTTC.